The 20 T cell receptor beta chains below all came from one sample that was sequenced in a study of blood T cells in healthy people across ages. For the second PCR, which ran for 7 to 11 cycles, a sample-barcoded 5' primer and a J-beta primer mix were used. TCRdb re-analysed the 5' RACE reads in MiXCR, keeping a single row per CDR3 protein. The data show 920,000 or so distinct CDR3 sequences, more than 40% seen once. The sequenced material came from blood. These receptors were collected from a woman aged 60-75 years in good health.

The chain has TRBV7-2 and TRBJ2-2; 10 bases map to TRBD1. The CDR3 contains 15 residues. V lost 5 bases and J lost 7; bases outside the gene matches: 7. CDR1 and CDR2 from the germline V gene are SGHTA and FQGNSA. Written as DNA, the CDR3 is TGTGCCAGCAGCCCGACAGGGGGCCGTGTCGGGGAGCTGTTTTTT. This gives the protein CASSPTGGRVGELFF. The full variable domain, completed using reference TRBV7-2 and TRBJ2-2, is GAGVSQSPSNKVTEKGKDVELRCDPISGHTALYWYRQSLGQGLEFLIYFQGNSAPDKSGLPSDRFSAERTGGSVSTLTIQRTQQEDSAVYLCASSPTGGRVGELFFGEGSRLTVL.

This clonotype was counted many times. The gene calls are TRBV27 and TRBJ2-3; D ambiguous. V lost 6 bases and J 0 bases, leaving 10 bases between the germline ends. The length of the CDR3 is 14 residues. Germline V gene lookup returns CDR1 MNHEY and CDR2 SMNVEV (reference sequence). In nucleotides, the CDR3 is TGTGCCAGCAGGGTGACCGCTAGCACAGATACGCAGTATTTT. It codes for CASRVTASTDTQYF.

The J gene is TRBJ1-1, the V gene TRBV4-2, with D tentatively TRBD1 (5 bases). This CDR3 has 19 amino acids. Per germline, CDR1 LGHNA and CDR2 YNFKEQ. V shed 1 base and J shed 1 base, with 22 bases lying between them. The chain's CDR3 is CASSQVGSGLPGQNTEAFF. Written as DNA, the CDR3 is TGTGCCAGCAGCCAAGTAGGATCAGGTCTTCCAGGACAGAACACTGAAGCTTTCTTT.

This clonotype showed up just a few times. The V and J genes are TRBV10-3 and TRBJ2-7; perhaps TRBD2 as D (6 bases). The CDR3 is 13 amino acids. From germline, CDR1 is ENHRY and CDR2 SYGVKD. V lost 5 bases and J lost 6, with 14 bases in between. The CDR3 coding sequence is TGTGCCATCAGTTTGGGCGGGAAGGGCGAGCAGTACTTC. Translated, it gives CAISLGGKGEQYF.

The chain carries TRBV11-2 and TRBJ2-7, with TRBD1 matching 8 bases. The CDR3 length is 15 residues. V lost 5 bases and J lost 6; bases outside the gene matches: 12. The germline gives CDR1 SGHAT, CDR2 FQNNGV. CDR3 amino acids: CASSPPGQGSLEQYF. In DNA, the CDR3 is TGTGCCAGCAGCCCCCCAGGACAGGGTTCTCTCGAGCAGTACTTC.

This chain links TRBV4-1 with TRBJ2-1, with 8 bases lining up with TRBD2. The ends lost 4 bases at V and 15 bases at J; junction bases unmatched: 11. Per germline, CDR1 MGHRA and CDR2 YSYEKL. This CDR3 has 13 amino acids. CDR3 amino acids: CASSPEGLEDAFF. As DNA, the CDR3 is TGCGCCAGCAGCCCAGAGGGACTAGAGGACGCGTTCTTC.

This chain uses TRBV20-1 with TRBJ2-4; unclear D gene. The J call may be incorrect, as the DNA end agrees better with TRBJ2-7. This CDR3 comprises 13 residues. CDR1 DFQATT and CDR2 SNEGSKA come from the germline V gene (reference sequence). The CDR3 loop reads CSASPGRQYEQYF. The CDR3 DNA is TGCAGTGCTAGCCCAGGACGGCAATACGAGCAGTACTTC.

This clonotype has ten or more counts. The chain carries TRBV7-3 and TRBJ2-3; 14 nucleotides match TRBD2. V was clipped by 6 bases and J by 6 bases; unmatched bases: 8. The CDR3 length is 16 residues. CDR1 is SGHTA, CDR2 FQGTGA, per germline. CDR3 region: CASSQGLAGVRDTQYF. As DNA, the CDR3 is TGTGCCAGCAGTCAGGGACTAGCGGGAGTAAGGGATACGCAGTATTTT. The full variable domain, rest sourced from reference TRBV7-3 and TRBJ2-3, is GAGVSQTPSNKVTEKGKYVELRCDPISGHTALYWYRQSLGQGPEFLIYFQGTGAADDSGLPNDRFFAVRPEGSVSTLKIQRTERGDSAVYLCASSQGLAGVRDTQYFGPGTRLTVL.

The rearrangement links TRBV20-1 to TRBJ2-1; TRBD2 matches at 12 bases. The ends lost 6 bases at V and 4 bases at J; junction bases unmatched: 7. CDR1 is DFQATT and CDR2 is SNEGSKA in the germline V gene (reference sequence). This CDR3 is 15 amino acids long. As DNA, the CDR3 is TGCAGTGCCACCCGGACTAGCGGGAATTACAATGAGCAGTTCTTC. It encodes CSATRTSGNYNEQFF.

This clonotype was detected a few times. The CDR3 region has the DNA TGTGCCAGCAGTTCACACCTACTAGCGGCTAGCACAGATACGCAGTATTTT. Residues: CASSSHLLAASTDTQYF. The chain employs TRBV12-3 or TRBV12-4 and TRBJ2-3, with 8 positions matching TRBD2. Trimming at V came to 4 bases and at J to 0 bases, leaving 9 bases not matched to a gene. The CDR3 spans 17 residues.

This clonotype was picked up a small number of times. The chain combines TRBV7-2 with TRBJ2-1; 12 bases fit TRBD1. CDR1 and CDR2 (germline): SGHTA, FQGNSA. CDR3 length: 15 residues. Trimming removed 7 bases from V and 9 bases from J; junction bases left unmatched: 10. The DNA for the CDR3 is TGTGCCAGCACCAAGACCGGGACAGGGGGCGGTGAGCAGTTCTTC. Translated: CASTKTGTGGGEQFF.

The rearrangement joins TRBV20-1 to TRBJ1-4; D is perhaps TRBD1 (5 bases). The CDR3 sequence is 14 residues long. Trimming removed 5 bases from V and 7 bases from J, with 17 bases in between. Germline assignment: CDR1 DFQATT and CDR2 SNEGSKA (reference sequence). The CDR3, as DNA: TGCAGTGCTCCGCGGGGGACTGCGAGTGAAAAACTGTTTTTT. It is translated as CSAPRGTASEKLFF.

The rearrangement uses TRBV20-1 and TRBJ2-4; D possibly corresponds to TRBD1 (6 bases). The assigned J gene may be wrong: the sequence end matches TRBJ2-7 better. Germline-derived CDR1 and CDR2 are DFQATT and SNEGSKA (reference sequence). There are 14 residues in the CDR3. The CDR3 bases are TGCAGTGCTAGGGACAGAGGGATCCCATACGAGCAGTACTTC. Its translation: CSARDRGIPYEQYF.

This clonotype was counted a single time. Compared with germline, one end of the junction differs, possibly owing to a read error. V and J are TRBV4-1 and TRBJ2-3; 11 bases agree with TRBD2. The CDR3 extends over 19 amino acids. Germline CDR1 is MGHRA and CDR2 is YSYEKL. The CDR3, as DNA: TGCGCTAGCAGCCAAGATCGGGTAGCGGGAGGGGGTAGCACAGATACGCAGTATTTT. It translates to CASSQDRVAGGGSTDTQYF.

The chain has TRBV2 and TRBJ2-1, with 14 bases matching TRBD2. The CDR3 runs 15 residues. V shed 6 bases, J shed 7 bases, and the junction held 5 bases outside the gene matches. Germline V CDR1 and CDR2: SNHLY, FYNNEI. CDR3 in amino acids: CASRGGLAGANEQFF. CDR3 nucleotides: TGTGCCAGCAGGGGGGGACTAGCGGGAGCAAATGAGCAGTTCTTC. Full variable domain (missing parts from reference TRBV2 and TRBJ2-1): EPEVTQTPSHQVTQMGQEVILRCVPISNHLYFYWYRQILGQKVEFLVSFYNNEISEKSEIFDDQFSVERPDGSNFTLKIRSTKLEDSAMYFCASRGGLAGANEQFFGPGTRLTVL.

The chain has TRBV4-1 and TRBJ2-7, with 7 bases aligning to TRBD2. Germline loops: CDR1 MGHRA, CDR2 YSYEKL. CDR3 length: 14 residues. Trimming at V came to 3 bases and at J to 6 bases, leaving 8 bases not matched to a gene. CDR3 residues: CASSQLADPVEQYF. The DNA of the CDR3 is TGCGCCAGCAGCCAGCTAGCGGACCCCGTCGAGCAGTACTTC.

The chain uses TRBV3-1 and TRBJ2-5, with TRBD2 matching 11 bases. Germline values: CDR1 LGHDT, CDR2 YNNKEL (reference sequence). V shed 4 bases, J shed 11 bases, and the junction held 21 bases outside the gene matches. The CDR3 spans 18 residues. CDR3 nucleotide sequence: TGTGCCAGCAGCCCTCCCCCACTACTAGCGGGAGTTGCGAATGAGCAGTACTTC. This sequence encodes CASSPPPLLAGVANEQYF.

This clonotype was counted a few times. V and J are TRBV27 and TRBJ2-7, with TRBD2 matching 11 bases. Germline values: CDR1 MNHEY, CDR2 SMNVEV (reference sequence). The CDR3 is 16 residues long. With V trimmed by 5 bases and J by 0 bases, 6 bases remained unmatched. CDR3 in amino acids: CASSPLLAGVSYEQYF. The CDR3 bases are TGTGCCAGCAGTCCCCTACTAGCGGGAGTCTCCTACGAGCAGTACTTC.

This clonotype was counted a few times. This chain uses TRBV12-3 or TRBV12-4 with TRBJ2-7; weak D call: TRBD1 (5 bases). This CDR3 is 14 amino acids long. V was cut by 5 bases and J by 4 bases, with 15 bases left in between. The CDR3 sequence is CASSVRPRAYEQYF. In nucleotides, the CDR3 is TGTGCCAGCAGTGTTAGGCCCAGGGCTTACGAGCAGTACTTC.

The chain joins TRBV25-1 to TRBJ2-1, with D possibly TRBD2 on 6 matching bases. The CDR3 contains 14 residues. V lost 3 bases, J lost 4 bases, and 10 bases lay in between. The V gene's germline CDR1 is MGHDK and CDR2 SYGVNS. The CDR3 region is CASSDNSGYNEQFF. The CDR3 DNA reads TGTGCCAGCAGTGATAATAGCGGATACAATGAGCAGTTCTTC.